This record covers a single T cell receptor beta chain. Its antigen is not known. These data originate in a study of beta chain features in type 1 diabetes. Whole-study context: All samples together contributed 100 million to 120 million sorted cells for examination.

One heparinised blood draw, averaging approximately 120 mL, came from each donor. Overall study findings and caveats: HLA influence on TCRB rearrangement stayed unresolved here.

V was pared by 3 bases and J by 9 bases, with 18 bases between. Germline-derived CDR1 and CDR2 are GTSNPN and SVGIG (reference sequence). This CDR3 is 14 amino acids long. The entirety of the isolated RNA underwent reverse transcription, so expressed TCRB transcripts were sequenced. Some clones are missing from TCRdb's copy, which holds only in-frame ones; the method was immunoSEQ multiplex PCR. The sample shows about 220,000 clones, approximately 11% of them seen only once. V gene TRBV30 combines with J gene TRBJ2-1; perhaps TRBD2 as D (6 bases). This receptor was obtained from a man younger than 30 in good health. The sample comprised central memory CD4+ T cells from blood. In nucleotides, the CDR3 is TGTGCCTGGAGCTCTAGCGCGGACGGGCTTGAGCAGTTCTTC. Encoded protein: CAWSSSADGLEQFF.